The 5 T cell receptor beta chains below come from one sample, sequenced in a study of cytomegalovirus exposure and HLA in healthy donors. In the PCR, 60 Vbeta and 13 Jbeta primers were used. Sequenced by immunoSEQ multiplex PCR; TCRdb stores in-frame clones only, minus some. This table holds under 150,000 clones, roughly 9.6% found once. Specimen: PBMCs. Every receptor here comes from a woman in her forties in good health and CMV-seropositive.

This clone was counted many times. V usage is TRBV5-1 and J usage is TRBJ2-1; D possibly corresponds to TRBD1 (5 bases). Germline V gene lookup returns CDR1 SGHRS and CDR2 YFSETQ. CDR3 length equals 14 residues. V was cut by 4 bases and J by 4 bases, with 12 bases left in between. The CDR3 region is CASSNTGLYNEQFF. CDR3 DNA sequence: TGCGCCAGCAGCAATACAGGTCTTTACAATGAGCAGTTCTTC.

V usage is TRBV5-1 and J usage is TRBJ1-1; 10 bases are shared with TRBD1. The germline CDR1 and CDR2 sequences are SGHRS and YFSETQ. The CDR3 is made up of 15 amino acids. The J segment lost 2 bases and the V segment lost 3 bases, leaving 4 bases of the junction unmatched. The CDR3 DNA sequence: TGCGCCAGCAGCTGGGACAGGGGAGTAAACACTGAAGCTTTCTTT. Its translation is CASSWDRGVNTEAFF.

This chain's CDR3 is CASSSGGGARSYNSPLHF. The DNA for the CDR3 is TGTGCCAGCAGTTCGGGGGGCGGCGCGCGATCCTATAATTCACCCCTCCACTTT. The genes are TRBV5-4 and TRBJ1-6; TRBD1 is a possible D gene (6 bases). Germline CDR1 reads SGHNT; CDR2 reads YYREEE (reference sequence). Trimming stripped 5 bases from V and 1 base from J, with 19 bases between. The CDR3 spans 18 residues.

The V call is TRBV10-1, the J call TRBJ1-2; D may be TRBD1 (6 bases). This CDR3 comprises 14 residues. Germline V gene sequence: CDR1 WNHNN, CDR2 SYGVQD (reference sequence). V shed 3 bases and J shed 8 bases, with 16 bases lying between them. The CDR3 spells CASSDPAGGPGYTF. The CDR3 DNA sequence: TGCGCCAGCAGTGACCCGGCGGGGGGGCCCGGCTACACCTTC.

The chain is built from TRBV5-1 and TRBJ2-5, with 7 bases aligning to TRBD1. This CDR3 is 14 amino acids long. The junction had 4 bases not matched to a gene; V was cut back by 4 bases and J by 1 base. CDR1 is SGHRS, CDR2 YFSETQ, per germline. The CDR3, as DNA: TGCGCCAGCAGCGACAGGGCCTTCCAAGAGACCCAGTACTTC. Its translation: CASSDRAFQETQYF.